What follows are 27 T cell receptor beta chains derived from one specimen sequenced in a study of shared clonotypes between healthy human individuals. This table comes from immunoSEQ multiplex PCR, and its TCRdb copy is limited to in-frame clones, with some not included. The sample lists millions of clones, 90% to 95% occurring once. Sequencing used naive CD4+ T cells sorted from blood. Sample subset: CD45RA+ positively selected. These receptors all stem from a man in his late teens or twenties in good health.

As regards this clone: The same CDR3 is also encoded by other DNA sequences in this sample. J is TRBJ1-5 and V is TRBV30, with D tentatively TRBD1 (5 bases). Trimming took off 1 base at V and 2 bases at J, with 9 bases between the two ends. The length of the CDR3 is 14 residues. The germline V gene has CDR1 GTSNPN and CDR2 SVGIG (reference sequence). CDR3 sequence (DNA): TGTGCCTGGAGTGCCACAGGTGGCAATCAGCCCCAGCATTTT. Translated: CAWSATGGNQPQHF.

CDR3 sequence: CASSLQGPDYGYTF. In DNA, the CDR3 is TGCGCCAGCAGCTTACAGGGTCCGGACTATGGCTACACCTTC. The V call is TRBV5-1, the J call TRBJ1-2, with a possible D match to TRBD1 (6 bases). CDR1 SGHRS and CDR2 YFSETQ come from the germline V gene. This CDR3 spans 14 amino acids. With 2 bases removed from V and 3 bases from J, the gap between germline ends came to 11 bases.

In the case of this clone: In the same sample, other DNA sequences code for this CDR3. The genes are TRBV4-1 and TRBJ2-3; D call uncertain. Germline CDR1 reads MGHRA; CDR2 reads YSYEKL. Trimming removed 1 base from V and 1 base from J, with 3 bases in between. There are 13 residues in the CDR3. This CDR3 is CASSQVGTDTQYF. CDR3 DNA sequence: TGCGCCAGCAGCCAAGTCGGCACAGATACGCAGTATTTT.

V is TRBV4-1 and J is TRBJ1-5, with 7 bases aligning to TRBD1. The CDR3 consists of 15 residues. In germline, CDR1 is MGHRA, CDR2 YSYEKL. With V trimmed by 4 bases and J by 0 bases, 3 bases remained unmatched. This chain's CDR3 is CASSRGDSSNQPQHF. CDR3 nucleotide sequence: TGCGCCAGCAGCCGAGGGGACAGTAGCAATCAGCCCCAGCATTTT.

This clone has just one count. The CDR3: CASRRRTGGGYGYTF. DNA for the CDR3: TGTGCCAGCAGACGCAGGACAGGGGGCGGCTATGGCTACACCTTC. The gene calls are TRBV2 and TRBJ1-2; 11 nucleotides align to TRBD1. Per germline, CDR1 SNHLY and CDR2 FYNNEI. This CDR3 is built from 15 residues. V dropped 6 bases and J dropped 4; count of bases not matched to a gene: 7.

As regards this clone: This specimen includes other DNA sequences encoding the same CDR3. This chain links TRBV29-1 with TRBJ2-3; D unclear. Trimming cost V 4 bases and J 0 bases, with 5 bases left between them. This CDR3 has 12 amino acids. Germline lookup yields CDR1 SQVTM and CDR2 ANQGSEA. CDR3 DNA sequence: TGCAGCGTTGGTCGAAGCACAGATACGCAGTATTTT. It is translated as CSVGRSTDTQYF.

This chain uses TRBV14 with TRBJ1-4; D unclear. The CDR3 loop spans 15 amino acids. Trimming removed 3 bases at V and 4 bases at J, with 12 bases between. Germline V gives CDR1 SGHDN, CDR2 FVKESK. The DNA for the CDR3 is TGTGCCAGCAGCCACATGGGCCTTTTTAATGAAAAACTGTTTTTT. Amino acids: CASSHMGLFNEKLFF.

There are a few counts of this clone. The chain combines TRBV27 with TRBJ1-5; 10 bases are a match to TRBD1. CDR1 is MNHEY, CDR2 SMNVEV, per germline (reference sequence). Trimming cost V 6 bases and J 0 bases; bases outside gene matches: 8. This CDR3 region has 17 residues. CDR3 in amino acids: CASRPDRGQNSNQPQHF. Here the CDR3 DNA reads TGTGCCAGCAGGCCCGACAGGGGGCAAAATAGCAATCAGCCCCAGCATTTT.

CDR3 sequence: CASSEARDRVGQETQYF. The CDR3 bases are TGTGCCAGCAGTGAAGCGCGCGACAGGGTAGGCCAAGAGACCCAGTACTTC. The chain couples TRBV2 to TRBJ2-5, with 7 nucleotides matching TRBD1. There are 17 residues in the CDR3. The V gene end was trimmed by 0 bases and the J gene end by 1 base; junction bases not matched to a gene: 8. Per germline, CDR1 SNHLY and CDR2 FYNNEI.

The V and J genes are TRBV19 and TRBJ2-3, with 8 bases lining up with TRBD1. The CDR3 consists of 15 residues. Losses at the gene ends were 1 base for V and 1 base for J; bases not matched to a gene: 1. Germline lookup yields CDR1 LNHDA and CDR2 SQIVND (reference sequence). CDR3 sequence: CASSIATGGTDTQYF. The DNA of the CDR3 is TGTGCCAGTAGTATAGCGACAGGGGGCACAGATACGCAGTATTTT.

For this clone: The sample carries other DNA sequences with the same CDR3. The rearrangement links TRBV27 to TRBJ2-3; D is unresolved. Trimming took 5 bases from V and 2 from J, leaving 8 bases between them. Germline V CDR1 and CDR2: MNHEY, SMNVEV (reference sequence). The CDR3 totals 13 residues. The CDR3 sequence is CASSLLSTDTQYF. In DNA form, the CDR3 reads TGTGCCAGCAGTCTCCTATCCACAGATACGCAGTATTTT.

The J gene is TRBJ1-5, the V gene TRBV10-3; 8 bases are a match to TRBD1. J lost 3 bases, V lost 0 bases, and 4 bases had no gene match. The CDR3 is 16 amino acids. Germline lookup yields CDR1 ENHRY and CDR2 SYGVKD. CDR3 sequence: CAISESPGGNNQPQHF. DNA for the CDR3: TGTGCCATCAGTGAGTCGCCAGGGGGCAACAATCAGCCCCAGCATTTT.

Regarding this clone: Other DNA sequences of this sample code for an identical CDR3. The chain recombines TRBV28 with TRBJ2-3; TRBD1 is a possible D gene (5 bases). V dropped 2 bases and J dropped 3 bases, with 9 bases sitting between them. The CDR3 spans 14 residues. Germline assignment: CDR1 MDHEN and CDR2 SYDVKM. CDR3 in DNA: TGTGCCAGCAGTTTACGTCAGGGAACAGATACGCAGTATTTT. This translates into CASSLRQGTDTQYF.

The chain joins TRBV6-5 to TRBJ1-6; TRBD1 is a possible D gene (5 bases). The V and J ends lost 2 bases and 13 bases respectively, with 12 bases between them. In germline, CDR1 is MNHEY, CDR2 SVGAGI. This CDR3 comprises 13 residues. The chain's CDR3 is CASSYQRDYPLHF. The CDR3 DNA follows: TGTGCCAGCAGTTACCAGCGGGACTACCCCCTCCACTTT.

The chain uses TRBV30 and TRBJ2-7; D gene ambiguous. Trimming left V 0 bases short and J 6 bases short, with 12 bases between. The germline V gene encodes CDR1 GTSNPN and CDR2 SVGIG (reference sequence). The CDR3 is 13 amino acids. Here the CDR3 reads CAWSVRAAAEQYF. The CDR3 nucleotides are TGTGCCTGGAGTGTACGAGCCGCCGCCGAGCAGTACTTC.

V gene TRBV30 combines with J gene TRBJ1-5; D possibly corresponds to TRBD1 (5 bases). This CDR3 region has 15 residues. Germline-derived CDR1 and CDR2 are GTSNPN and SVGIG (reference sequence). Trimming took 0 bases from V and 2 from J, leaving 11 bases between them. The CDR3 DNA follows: TGTGCCTGGAGTGTAACCAGGGCGGGCAATCAGCCCCAGCATTTT. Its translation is CAWSVTRAGNQPQHF.

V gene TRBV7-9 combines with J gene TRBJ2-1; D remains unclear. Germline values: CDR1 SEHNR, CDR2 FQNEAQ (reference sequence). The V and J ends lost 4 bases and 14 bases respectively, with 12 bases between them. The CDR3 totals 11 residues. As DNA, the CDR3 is TGTGCCAGCAGCTCCCCATCAGTGGAGTTCTTC. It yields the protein CASSSPSVEFF.

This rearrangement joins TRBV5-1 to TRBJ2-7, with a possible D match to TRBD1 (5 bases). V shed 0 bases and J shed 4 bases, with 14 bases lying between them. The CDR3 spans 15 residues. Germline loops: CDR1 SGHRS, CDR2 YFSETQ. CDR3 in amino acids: CASSLGGQQIYEQYF. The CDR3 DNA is TGCGCCAGCAGCTTGGGTGGACAACAAATTTACGAGCAGTACTTC.

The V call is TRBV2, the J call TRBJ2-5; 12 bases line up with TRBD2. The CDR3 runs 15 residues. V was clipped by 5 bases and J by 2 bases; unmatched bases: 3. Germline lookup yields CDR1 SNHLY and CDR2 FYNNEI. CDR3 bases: TGTGCCAGCAGTCCTAGCGGGGGGGTGCAAGAGACCCAGTACTTC. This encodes CASSPSGGVQETQYF.

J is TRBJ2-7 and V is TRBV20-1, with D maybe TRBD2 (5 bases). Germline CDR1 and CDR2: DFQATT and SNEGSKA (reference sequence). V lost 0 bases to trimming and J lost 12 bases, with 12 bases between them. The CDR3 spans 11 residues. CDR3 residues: CSARDRGTWYF. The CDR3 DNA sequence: TGCAGTGCTAGAGATCGGGGAACCTGGTACTTC.

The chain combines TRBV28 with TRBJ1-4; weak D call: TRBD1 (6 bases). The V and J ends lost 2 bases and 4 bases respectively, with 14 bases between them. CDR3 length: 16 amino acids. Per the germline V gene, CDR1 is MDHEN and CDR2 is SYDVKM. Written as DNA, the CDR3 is TGTGCCAGCAGTTTAGCTACAGGGCATTTTAATGAAAAACTGTTTTTT. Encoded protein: CASSLATGHFNEKLFF.

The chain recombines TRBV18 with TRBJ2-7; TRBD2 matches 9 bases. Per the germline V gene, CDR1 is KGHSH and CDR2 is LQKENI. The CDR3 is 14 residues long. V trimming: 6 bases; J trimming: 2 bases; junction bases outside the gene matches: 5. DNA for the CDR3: TGTGCCAGCTCCTTCGCTAGCGGGGCCTACGAGCAGTACTTC. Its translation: CASSFASGAYEQYF.

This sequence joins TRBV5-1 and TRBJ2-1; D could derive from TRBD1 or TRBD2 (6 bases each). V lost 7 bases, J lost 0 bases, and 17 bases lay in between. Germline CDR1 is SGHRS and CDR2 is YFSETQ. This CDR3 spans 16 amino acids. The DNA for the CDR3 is TGCGCCAGCTGCTCGGGGGCCATAAGCTCCTACAATGAGCAGTTCTTC. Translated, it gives CASCSGAISSYNEQFF.

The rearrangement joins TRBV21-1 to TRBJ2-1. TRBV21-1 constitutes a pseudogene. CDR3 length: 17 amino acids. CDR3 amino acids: CASSKVRGCGSYNEQFF. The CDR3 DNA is TGTGCCAGCAGCAAAGTGAGGGGATGTGGATCCTACAATGAGCAGTTCTTC.

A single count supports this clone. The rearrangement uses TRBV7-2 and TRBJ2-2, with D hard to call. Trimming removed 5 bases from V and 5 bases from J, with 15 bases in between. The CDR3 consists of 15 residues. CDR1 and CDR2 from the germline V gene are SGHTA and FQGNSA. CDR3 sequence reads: CASSPSALSTGELFF. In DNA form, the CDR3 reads TGTGCCAGCAGCCCCTCCGCGCTCTCAACCGGGGAGCTGTTTTTT.

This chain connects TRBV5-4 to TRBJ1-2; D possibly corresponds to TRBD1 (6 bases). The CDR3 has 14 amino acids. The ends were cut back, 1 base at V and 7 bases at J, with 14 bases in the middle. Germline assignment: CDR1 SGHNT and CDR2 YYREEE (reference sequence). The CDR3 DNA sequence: TGTGCCAGCAGCTTGCTGGGGGGGCCGAGTGGCTACACCTTC. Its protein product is CASSLLGGPSGYTF.

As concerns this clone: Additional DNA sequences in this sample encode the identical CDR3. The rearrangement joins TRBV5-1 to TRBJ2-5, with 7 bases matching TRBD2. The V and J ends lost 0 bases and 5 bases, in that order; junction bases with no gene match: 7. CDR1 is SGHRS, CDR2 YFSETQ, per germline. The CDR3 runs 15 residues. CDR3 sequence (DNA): TGCGCCAGCAGCTTGGGTCGCGGGAGCGGGGAGACCCAGTACTTC. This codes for CASSLGRGSGETQYF. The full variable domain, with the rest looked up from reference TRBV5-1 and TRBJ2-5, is KAGVTQTPRYLIKTRGQQVTLSCSPISGHRSVSWYQQTPGQGLQFLFEYFSETQRNKGNFPGRFSGRQFSNSRSEMNVSTLELGDSALYLCASSLGRGSGETQYFGPGTRLLVL.